This entry lists 3 T cell receptor beta chains sequenced from one sample in a study of shared clonotypes between healthy human individuals. Only in-frame clones appear in the TCRdb table, and some are missing; sequencing was by immunoSEQ multiplex PCR. The table shows hundreds of thousands of clones, with approximately 73% occurring only once. Input material: memory CD4+ T cells sorted from blood. The subset is: CD45RA-negative fraction. These receptors were taken from a woman aged 25 to 45 in good health.

The table lists this clone with a count of one. The chain recombines TRBV18 with TRBJ2-5; D gene unclear. V gave up 0 bases and J gave up 1 base, with 6 bases separating them. Germline-derived CDR1 and CDR2 are KGHSH and LQKENI. The CDR3 spans 14 residues. CDR3 DNA: TGTGCCAGCTCACCACCGACCCGCCAAGAGACCCAGTACTTC. The encoded protein is CASSPPTRQETQYF.

Concerning this clone: Different DNA sequences within this sample yield the same CDR3. The chain has TRBV30 and TRBJ1-5; D possibly corresponds to TRBD1 (5 bases). This CDR3 comprises 13 residues. The V gene lost 0 bases and the J gene lost 4 bases, with 7 bases spanning the gap. Germline V CDR1 and CDR2: GTSNPN, SVGIG (reference sequence). In DNA form, the CDR3 reads TGTGCCTGGAGTGTCTCAGGGAATCAGCCCCAGCATTTT. Translating it yields CAWSVSGNQPQHF.

The V and J genes are TRBV5-1 and TRBJ2-5; TRBD2 aligns across 8 bases. The CDR3 spans 16 residues. Germline V lookup: CDR1 SGHRS, CDR2 YFSETQ. After removal of 1 base from V and 1 base from J, the junction contained 6 bases not matched to a gene. The CDR3 DNA reads TGCGCCAGCAGCTTGAGTGTCGGGAGGGGCCAAGAGACCCAGTACTTC. As protein: CASSLSVGRGQETQYF.